This TCR beta chain is from a study of cytotoxic CD8 clonotypes in ibrutinib-treated CLL. Trimming took 6 bases from V and 5 from J; bases not matched to a gene: 8. CDR3 size: 14 residues. Germline CDR1 MRHNA, CDR2 SNTAGT. This clone was counted a few times. The antigen is undetermined. Whole-study findings and limits: Among the clonotypes, public ones were uncommon and contracted or held stable on treatment. Sustained-remission and progressing patients' sampling times differed.

TCRdb's copy holds only in-frame clones and misses some; the assay was immunoSEQ multiplex PCR. This repertoire shows 300,000 or so clones, under 70% found once; its top ten account for about 5.9%. The V gene is TRBV6-4, the J gene TRBJ1-2; 8 positions agree with TRBD1. This TCR came from a human donor with chronic lymphocytic leukemia. Here the sequenced sample was PBMCs, taken after 36 months of ibrutinib treatment. DNA of the CDR3: TGTGCCAGCAGCAAATTTAGACAGGGGTATGGCTACACCTTC. It specifies CASSKFRQGYGYTF.